This T cell receptor beta chain was sequenced in a study of blood T cell repertoires in COVID-19 (dated by TCRdb to 2020 to 2022). For the study in its entirety: Samples from collaborators originated in the United States, Italy and Spain and spanned both the acute and convalescent phases of COVID-19. HLA class I and class II types, where available, came from metadata supplied by the sample provider rather than from assay-based typing. Nearly every sample came with metadata listing a de-identified subject ID, COVID-19 status, age in years and sex. The material from the prospective study consisted of cDNA or gDNA derived from T cells, B-cell-depleted T cells, or PBMCs. The dataset comprised deeply sampled blood TCRbeta repertoires from subjects exposed to, actively infected with, or recovered from COVID-19. Samples came from the ongoing ImmuneRACE study (first 160 participants) plus 1,254 subjects from 6 global collaborators. The repertoires were released in a freely available public database intended as a resource for research on the immune response to SARS-CoV-2. The paper's findings and limits, for the study overall: How much clinical and demographic metadata was included differed by source and by participant, and the metadata was provided uncurated.

TCRbeta CDR3 regions were amplified from genomic DNA using the immunoSEQ Assay, a bias-controlled multiplex PCR. The source study handled its data this way. Nucleated cell counts per sample were estimated from amplification of reference gene primers within the assay. To quantify the absolute abundance of each unique TCRbeta CDR3 rearrangement, sequence reads were collapsed and filtered. For each sample, productive Simpson clonality was calculated by taking the square root of Simpson's diversity index across productive rearrangements. TCRdb provides this immuneACCESS table in a form limited to in-frame rearrangements. Some clones are lacking; in checked studies, under half of them reflect an unresolved V gene, and why the rest are absent is not known. The V and J calls and clone size are taken from that table; D and trimming were inferred from the DNA. For this sample the table gives around 250,000 clones, of which 70% to 90% were detected only once. The ten largest account for around 2.2% of the sample.

About this clone: The antigen this receptor binds is unknown. No per-base quality is available; no much larger clone lies one base away.

V is clipped by 6 bases and J by 8 bases, and the sequence between their germline boundaries is 13 bases long. Inclusive of the bounding cysteine and phenylalanine, the CDR3 is 13 residues long. The sequence is cut down to CDR3 DNA, 39 bases in frame from base 1. Per the germline V gene, KGHSH is the CDR1 and LQKENI is the CDR2. Samples from volunteer blood donors who had recovered from COVID-19 were contributed by a second Seattle source. The collaborating institutions used their own protocols to collect whole blood in K2EDTA tubes. For TCRbeta analysis, collaborators shipped samples as frozen whole blood, isolated PBMCs, or DNA extracted from either of those sample types.

Sequencing was done on a sample of peripheral blood. This receptor was identified in a man aged 30-40 years who had recovered from COVID-19. The chain links TRBV18 with TRBJ1-4, and TRBD1 may be the D gene, going by 5 matching bases. The encoded CDR3 is CASSPGVREKLFF. The DNA sequence is given as TGTGCCAGCTCTCCGGGGGTGAGAGAAAAACTGTTTTTT.